These T cell receptor beta chains were read from a single sample in a study of metastatic and nonmetastatic thyroid tumors. With MiXCR, TCRdb reprocessed the PCR reads. The table includes around 31,000 clones, approximately 15% detected once. The sequencing sample was made of blood. These TCRs come from a male donor with papillary thyroid cancer or a benign thyroid nodule (not recorded which). Some clones in this sample may be carry-over from other donors' samples. Each CDR3 is given with its conserved first and last residue. D genes are given only for firm matches. Only some rows state a clone size, as once, few, many or a class for expanded clones.

v_call	j_call	d_call	clone_size	cdr3_nt	cdr3_aa
TRBV5-1	TRBJ1-4	TRBD1	many	TGCGCCAGCAGCTTGGGCCGACAGGGGGGAGGAAAACTGTTTTTT	CASSLGRQGGGKLFF
TRBV12-3/TRBV12-4	TRBJ1-1	TRBD1	many	TGTGCCAGCAGTTTCAGGACAGGGGCCCCAGCTTTCTTT	CASSFRTGAPAFF
TRBV7-2	TRBJ1-1	-	many	TGTGCCAGCAGCTTGTCCCGTAGGGAAGCTTTCTTT	CASSLSRREAFF
TRBV5-8	TRBJ1-2	-	many	TGTGCCAGCAGCTTGAAGGTGGGGGCCCGCTATGGCTACACCTTC	CASSLKVGARYGYTF
TRBV2	TRBJ2-1	-	many	TGTGCCAGCAGTGAAAGTTTGAGACTCCTTCCGAATTTTCATTTC	CASSESLRLLPNFHF
TRBV11-1	TRBJ2-1	-	-	TGTGCCAGCAGCTTAGCGCCCGTGCGGGGTGACTACAATGAGCAGTTCTTC	CASSLAPVRGDYNEQFF
TRBV6-2/TRBV6-3	TRBJ1-1	-	many	TGTGCCAGCAGTTACTCAACAGGAAACACTGAAGCTTTCTTT	CASSYSTGNTEAFF
TRBV29-1	TRBJ2-5	-	many	TGCAGCGTTGAAACCCCCGGGGAGACCCAGTACTTC	CSVETPGETQYF
TRBV7-3	TRBJ2-3	TRBD1	many	TGTGCCAGCAGCTTATACCGACAGGGTACGCAGTATTTT	CASSLYRQGTQYF
TRBV10-3	TRBJ1-5	-	many	TGTGCCATCAGTGAGGGGGGGTCAGGGGATGATCAGCCCCAGCATTTT	CAISEGGSGDDQPQHF
TRBV6-1	TRBJ2-7	-	few	TGTGCCAGCAGTGGGAGGGTGGAAGAGGAGCAGTACTTC	CASSGRVEEEQYF
TRBV2	TRBJ1-2	-	many	TGTGCCAGCAGTGAAGCGGGGGCCTATGGCTACACCTTC	CASSEAGAYGYTF
TRBV12-3/TRBV12-4	TRBJ1-4	TRBD1	few	TGTGCCAGCAGTTCCCAGAGGGGACAGGAAGTAAAACTGTTTTTT	CASSSQRGQEVKLFF
TRBV19	TRBJ2-3	TRBD2	many	TGTGCCAGTAGTATGCGGCTAGCGGGCCTCACAGATACGCAGTATTTT	CASSMRLAGLTDTQYF
TRBV3-1	TRBJ2-1	TRBD2	-	TGTGCCAGCAGCCAGGCTTGGACTAGCGTCTTCAATGAGCAGTTCTTC	CASSQAWTSVFNEQFF
TRBV5-1	TRBJ2-2	-	-	TGCGCCAGCATCTGGGACACACGGAACACGGGGGAGCTGTTTTTT	CASIWDTRNTGELFF
TRBV7-8	TRBJ2-3	TRBD2	many	TGTGCCAGCAGGAGACTAGCGGGAGGCACAGATACGCAGTATTTT	CASRRLAGGTDTQYF
TRBV5-5	TRBJ2-7	TRBD1	many	TGTGCCAGCAGCTCCAGACAGGGGATCGCATCCTACGAGCAGTACTTC	CASSSRQGIASYEQYF
TRBV20-1	TRBJ2-3	-	many	TGCAGTGCTAGAGAGAGAGGGGATACGCAGTATTTT	CSARERGDTQYF
TRBV6-1	TRBJ2-3	TRBD2	-	TGTGCCAGCACTAAGGGACTATCGGGATCAGATACGCAGTATTTT	CASTKGLSGSDTQYF
TRBV19	TRBJ2-3	TRBD1	many	TGTGCCAGTAGTCCAAGGGGACAGCGAGGGGATACGCAGTATTTT	CASSPRGQRGDTQYF
TRBV6-1	TRBJ2-1	TRBD2	many	TGTGCCAGCAGTGACCCTTATTCACCGGGACTAGCGGGACCCAATGAGCAGTTCTTC	CASSDPYSPGLAGPNEQFF
TRBV15	TRBJ2-7	TRBD2	medium-sized	TGTGCCACCAGCAGAGAAGGTGTTCTAGCGGGAGAGGGCGAGCAGTACTTC	CATSREGVLAGEGEQYF
TRBV10-3	TRBJ2-5	-	many	TGTGCCATCAGTGGTGAGGGGGCCGGGGGGACCCAGTACTTC	CAISGEGAGGTQYF
TRBV6-1	TRBJ1-1	-	-	TGTGCCAGCAGTCAATCTACAGGGAACACTGAAGCTTTCTTT	CASSQSTGNTEAFF
TRBV28	TRBJ1-2	-	-	TGTGCCAGCAGCTTAGCGACAAATGATGGCTACACCTTC	CASSLATNDGYTF
TRBV12-3/TRBV12-4	TRBJ1-2	-	many	TGTGCCAGCAGTTCGCGGAATCGGGGGGTTTGGGGCTACACCTTC	CASSSRNRGVWGYTF
TRBV5-1	TRBJ1-4	TRBD1	few	TGCGCCAGCAGCTCACAGGGGCTCCGTGATGAAAAACTGTTTTTT	CASSSQGLRDEKLFF
TRBV3-1	TRBJ2-2	TRBD1	many	TGTGCCAGCAGCCCACCCCCCCGGACAGGGCACACCGGGGAGCTGTTTTTT	CASSPPPRTGHTGELFF
TRBV30	TRBJ2-7	-	many	TGTGCCTGGAGGAGGGACATCAATTACGGACCCTACTTC	CAWRRDINYGPYF
TRBV18	TRBJ2-5	-	few	TGTGCCTGCTCACCCCCGACAGGATTCCAAGAGACCCAGTACTTC	CACSPPTGFQETQYF
TRBV11-2	TRBJ2-5	TRBD1	-	TGTGCCAGCAGAGCGAGCATCCGGACAGGGGGCAATAGCGGAGGGGAGACCCAGTACTTC	CASRASIRTGGNSGGETQYF
TRBV30	TRBJ1-4	-	many	TGTGCCTGGAGTTTCCCCGGCGGAAAACTGTTTTTT	CAWSFPGGKLFF
TRBV24-1	TRBJ1-4	-	many	TGTGCCACCAGTGTCCAAAGCGGGGGCTTTAATGAAAAACTGTTTTTT	CATSVQSGGFNEKLFF
TRBV29-1	TRBJ2-3	TRBD2	many	TGCAGCGTTATGGGACTAGCGGGGTACACAGATACGCAGTATTTT	CSVMGLAGYTDTQYF
TRBV5-1	TRBJ2-1	TRBD2	-	TGCGCCAGCAGCTCGCCGACCGCGGTACCCCTCTTCACTAGCGGTTACAATGAGCAGTTCTTC	CASSSPTAVPLFTSGYNEQFF
TRBV30	TRBJ2-6	-	-	TGTGCCGTGATGGATTTAACGGGGTCCAACGTCCTGACTTTC	CAVMDLTGSNVLTF
TRBV2	TRBJ2-3	TRBD2	-	TGTGCCAGCGGTGTTCTAGCGGGGTTTAGCACAGATACGCAGTATTTT	CASGVLAGFSTDTQYF
TRBV19	TRBJ2-5	-	many	TGTGCCAGTAGTATCGTGGCAGGGGGGGAGACCCAGTACTTC	CASSIVAGGETQYF
TRBV18	TRBJ2-5	TRBD2	many	TGTGCCAGCGGAAGCGGGGCGGAGACCCAGTACTTC	CASGSGAETQYF
TRBV5-1	TRBJ2-7	-	once	TGCGCCAGCAGCTTGACAATCGGGCAGGGGATGTACGAGCAGTACTTC	CASSLTIGQGMYEQYF
TRBV7-5	TRBJ2-7	-	-	-	CISVPAVILAGSPLLDDEQYF
TRBV15	TRBJ1-5	TRBD1	-	TGTGCCACCAGCCATGGGACAGTCAACAATCAGCCCCAGCATTTT	CATSHGTVNNQPQHF
TRBV20-1	TRBJ1-2	-	-	TGCAGTGCTGGTGGTGGGGGGACGGGCTACACCTTC	CSAGGGGTGYTF
TRBV5-1	TRBJ2-1	-	many	TGCGCCAGCAGCTTGGCATCCTATAATGAGCAGTTCTTC	CASSLASYNEQFF
TRBV6-1	TRBJ2-3	-	few	TGTGCCAGCAGTCGATACGATACGCAGTATTTT	CASSRYDTQYF
TRBV6-1	TRBJ2-1	-	few	TGTGCCAGCAGTGAATACCCGTACAATGAGCAGTTCTTC	CASSEYPYNEQFF
TRBV5-1	TRBJ1-1	-	many	TGCGCCAGCAGCTTGACAGCTACCATGAACACTGAAGCTTTCTTT	CASSLTATMNTEAFF
TRBV6-1	TRBJ2-3	TRBD2	many	TGTGCCACCCGAATGTTACCCATAGCGGGAGAGGATACGCAGTATTTT	CATRMLPIAGEDTQYF
TRBV5-1	TRBJ2-3	-	many	TGCGCCAGCAGCTTGGCCCGGGTCGTCACAGATACGCAGTATTTT	CASSLARVVTDTQYF
TRBV5-1	TRBJ1-4	-	many	TGCGCCAGCAGCTCCGGGGGGGAGCAGGGTGAAAAACTGTTTTTT	CASSSGGEQGEKLFF
TRBV19	TRBJ2-7	TRBD2	many	TGTGCCAGTAGTACCAAGGGACTAGCGGGCTACGAGCAGTACTTC	CASSTKGLAGYEQYF
TRBV2	TRBJ1-2	-	many	TGTGCCAGCTTGCTTGAGACAGGCATAAACTATGGCTACACCTTC	CASLLETGINYGYTF
TRBV28	TRBJ1-4	TRBD1	many	TGTGCCAGTCGACAGGGTAATGAAAAACTGTTTTTT	CASRQGNEKLFF
TRBV5-4	TRBJ2-3	TRBD2	many	TGTGCCAGCAGTTTACGACTAGCGGGGGGCCCCACAGATACGCAGTATTTT	CASSLRLAGGPTDTQYF